The source of this T cell receptor (beta chain) is a study of blood T cell repertoires in COVID-19. Only in-frame clones appear in the TCRdb table, and some are missing; sequencing was by immunoSEQ multiplex PCR. The repertoire holds over 200,000 clones, around 88% seen once, with about 8.1% in the top ten. V lost 0 bases and J 8 bases, leaving 11 bases between the germline ends. The germline gives CDR1 SGHDT, CDR2 YYEEEE. The CDR3 runs to 13 residues. Sequenced: peripheral blood. This chain uses TRBV5-6 with TRBJ1-1; D unclear. The sequence was obtained from a woman aged 45 to 65 with acute or convalescent COVID-19. The CDR3 nucleotides are TGTGCCAGCAGCTTGGAGCGGCCAACCGAAGCTTTCTTT. Protein: CASSLERPTEAFF.